The T cell receptor (beta chain) described here comes from a study of CD4 T cells in relation to SARS-CoV-2 and coronaviruses (dated by TCRdb to the early 2020s). For the wider study: In the ViraFEST assay, PBMCs were cultured with antigen for 9 to 10 days, after which TCR beta CDR3s were sequenced to identify clonal expansions specific to the antigen. A median age of about 36 years, with a range of about 20 to 80 years, was recorded for the full convalescent cohort of around twelve patients. Of the 12 convalescent patients, 8 were male and 4 were female, and two of the subjects were Hispanic. Using patient-derived lymphoblastoid cell lines, the shared crossreactive spike epitopes were mapped to their HLA restriction. The study assessed, at the TCR clonotype level, memory CD4+ T cell crossreactivity between SARS-CoV-2 and common cold coronavirus spike proteins. Samples from three pre-COVID donors and the naive versus memory experiments were sequenced with the Adaptive Biotechnologies TCR-sequencing kit; other data were Illumina-based. Expansion assays from other donors in the study were sequenced with a different, Illumina-based TCR-beta assay. The investigation overall reported the following: Significantly weaker SARS-CoV-2-driven expansion was shown by crossreactive clones than by monoreactive clones, consistent with antigenic imprinting. Since the crossreactivity analysis centred on spike protein, crossreactivity against other viral proteins was not assessed. Sequencing naive versus memory cells indicated that the assay picks up memory recall responses, not primary responses primed during culture. No donor contributed both pre-pandemic and post-infection samples, which limited tracing the source of pre-existing responses. About 60% of donors had memory CD4+ clonotypes that crossrecognized SARS-CoV-2 and at least one common cold coronavirus spike. Small numbers of patients and of tested TCRs were a limitation of the study.

Naive and memory CD4+ T cells were separated from cryopreserved PBMCs through CD4 enrichment, which was followed by EasySep naive CD4+ T cell enrichment. Sorted naive or memory CD4+ T cells (10^5) were grown at a 1:1 ratio with T cell-depleted PBMCs and CEF peptides for 10 days. In general, every peptide culture condition was set up in three replicate wells. Ficoll-Paque PLUS gradient centrifugation was used to isolate PBMCs from either whole blood or leukapheresis product. PBMCs were either used fresh in the expansion assay or cryopreserved at -140 degrees C. The QIAamp Micro DNA Kit was used to extract genomic DNA from the CD4+ T cells. The germline V gene provides CDR1 SGHTA and CDR2 FQGNSA. The CDR3 spans 16 residues, from the cysteine through the phenylalanine. The kept DNA is CDR3 alone, 48 bases in frame from the first base. V has 0 bases trimmed and J has 7 bases trimmed; junction bases matching no gene number 6.

This clone appeared a single time. Its antigen remains undetermined. Base qualities are not provided; no much larger clone lies one nucleotide away. Survey-level immunoSEQ TCR-beta sequencing was performed on DNA from CEF-cultured naive and memory CD4+ T cells. From the authors' description of their analysis: Preprocessing removed nonproductive sequences and CDR3s not starting with C, not ending with F or W, or shorter than 7 amino acids. The MANAFEST web app identified antigen-specific clonotypes based on expansion compared with the reference and other culture wells. To be counted as positive, a clone had to show significant expansion compared with the reference culture, at an FDR below 0.05, in 2 of 3 replicate wells. For a clone to be considered positive, significant expansion relative to all other tandem wells and an odds ratio above 5 were also required. Cultured and uncultured naive and memory CD4+ repertoires were searched for previously identified spike- and CEF-reactive CDR3s. Pairwise Levenshtein distance, computed with the stringdist R package after three terminal residues were trimmed from each end, was used as the measure of CDR3 homology. What TCRdb holds here is the immuneACCESS table cut down to in-frame rearrangements. Part of the clones is not present; checked against another copy, under half of the missing clones reflect an unresolved V gene, and the others are unexplained. The V and J calls and clone size come from that table; D and trimming were worked out from the DNA. In all, the sample holds around 45,000 clones, and almost 85% of those were seen once. Of the sample, around 1.4% is held by the ten largest clones.

The material sequenced was naive CD4+ T cells from PBMCs, cultured in vitro. Read against the paper, the sample's cell subset or site label means: naive CD4+ T cells isolated by negative enrichment. This sequence uses TRBV7-2 and TRBJ2-2; the junction holds 9 bases that match TRBD2. The sequence was collected from an adult with COVID-19. The CDR3 protein is CASSLAASGMHGELFF. DNA sequence: TGTGCCAGCAGCTTAGCTGCTAGCGGGATGCACGGGGAGCTGTTTTTT.